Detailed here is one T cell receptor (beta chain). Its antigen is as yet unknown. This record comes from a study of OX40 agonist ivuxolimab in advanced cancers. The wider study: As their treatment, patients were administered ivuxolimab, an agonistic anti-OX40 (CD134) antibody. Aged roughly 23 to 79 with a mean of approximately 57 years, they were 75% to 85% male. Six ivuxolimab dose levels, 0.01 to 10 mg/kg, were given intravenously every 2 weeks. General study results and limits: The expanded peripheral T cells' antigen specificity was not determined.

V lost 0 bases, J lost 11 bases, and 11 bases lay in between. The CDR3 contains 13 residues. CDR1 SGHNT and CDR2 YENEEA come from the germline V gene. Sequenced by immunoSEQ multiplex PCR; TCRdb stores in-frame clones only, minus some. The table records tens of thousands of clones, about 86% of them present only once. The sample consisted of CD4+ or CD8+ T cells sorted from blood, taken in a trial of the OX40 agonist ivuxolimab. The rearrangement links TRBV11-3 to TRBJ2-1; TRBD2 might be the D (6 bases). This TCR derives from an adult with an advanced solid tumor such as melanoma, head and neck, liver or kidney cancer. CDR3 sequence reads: CASSLDPGVQQFF. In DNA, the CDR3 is TGTGCCAGCAGCTTAGATCCGGGAGTACAGCAGTTCTTC.